One sample yielded the 10 T cell receptor beta chains listed below, sequenced in a study of T-cell memory formation after mild COVID-19. MiXCR was run by TCRdb on the 5' RACE reads, yielding one entry per CDR3 protein. The repertoire holds about 170,000 distinct CDR3 sequences, with 10% to 15% as singletons. Sequencing was performed on PBMCs or a T cell subset sorted from them (not recorded which). The source is a man younger than 35 who had mild COVID-19 (a few samples of this study predate the infection). Cell type and time point are not known.

Only a few counts were recorded for this clonotype. The chain couples TRBV20-1 to TRBJ2-4; TRBD2 matches 10 bases. Looked up from germline, CDR1 is DFQATT and CDR2 is SNEGSKA (reference sequence). This CDR3 spans 17 amino acids. V gave up 6 bases and J gave up 1 base; unmatched junction bases: 12. The CDR3 DNA sequence: TGCAGTGCCCGGGGTGCTAGCGGGGGCGGGGCCAAAAACATTCAGTACTTC. Protein product: CSARGASGGGAKNIQYF.

The rearrangement links TRBV6-6 to TRBJ2-5; no reliable D call. Trimming pared 6 bases from V and 5 bases from J, leaving 19 bases between. This CDR3 region has 15 residues. Germline V gene data show CDR1 as MNHNY and CDR2 as SVGAGI (reference sequence). Written as DNA, the CDR3 is TGTGCCAGCAGCTCCGGGTTCCCGGTGGGGGAGACCCAGTACTTC. This codes for CASSSGFPVGETQYF.

This clonotype has only a few counts. The chain joins TRBV5-1 to TRBJ2-3, with D perhaps given as TRBD1 or TRBD2 (5 bases each). Germline CDR1 is SGHRS and CDR2 is YFSETQ. The CDR3 has 16 residues. Trimming left V 2 bases short and J 6 bases short, with 19 bases between. CDR3 region: CASSFETGPGRDTQYF. The CDR3 coding sequence is TGCGCCAGCAGCTTCGAGACCGGGCCGGGACGGGATACGCAGTATTTT.

This chain uses TRBV5-1 with TRBJ1-1; a possible D gene is TRBD1 (5 bases). This CDR3 spans 15 amino acids. Germline loops: CDR1 SGHRS, CDR2 YFSETQ. V lost 4 bases and J 7 bases, leaving 20 bases between the germline ends. CDR3 sequence reads: CASSLEGSGEGEAFF. The CDR3 DNA sequence: TGCGCCAGCAGCCTGGAGGGGAGTGGGGAAGGTGAAGCTTTCTTT.

The chain joins TRBV6-5 to TRBJ2-5; possible D gene TRBD2, 6 bases. CDR3 length equals 15 residues. The V gene's germline CDR1 is MNHEY and CDR2 SVGAGI. Trimming took off 10 bases at V and 5 bases at J, with 23 bases between the two ends. The CDR3 loop reads CATALSSGLGETQYF. The CDR3 nucleotides read TGTGCCACCGCTTTAAGTAGCGGCTTAGGCGAGACCCAGTACTTC.

This clonotype was detected only a few times. The chain carries TRBV18 and TRBJ2-7, with a possible D match to TRBD2 (5 bases). This CDR3 comprises 14 residues. With 5 bases removed from V and 2 bases from J, the gap between germline ends came to 13 bases. Germline V CDR1 and CDR2: KGHSH, LQKENI. This CDR3 reads CASSTGIMTYEQYF. The CDR3 DNA follows: TGTGCCAGCTCAACCGGGATTATGACCTACGAGCAGTACTTC.

The J gene is TRBJ2-3, the V gene TRBV7-2; 7 positions match TRBD1. CDR1 and CDR2 (germline): SGHTA, FQGNSA. Trimming removed 10 bases from V and 3 bases from J; junction bases left unmatched: 13. The CDR3 has 15 amino acids. The CDR3 nucleotides are TGTGCCACTACTCCGACAGGGCGCGAAACAGATACGCAGTATTTT. Its protein product is CATTPTGRETDTQYF.

This clonotype turned up a few times. The CDR3: CASSPGTFQETQYF. CDR3 nucleotide sequence: TGTGCCAGCAGCCCGGGGACTTTCCAAGAGACCCAGTACTTC. The chain couples TRBV9 to TRBJ2-5, with a possible D match to TRBD2 (6 bases). V was shortened by 4 bases and J by 1 base, with 11 bases between the two germline ends. The germline V gene encodes CDR1 SGDLS and CDR2 YYNGEE. The CDR3 length is 14 residues. The entire variable domain, with the rest obtained from reference TRBV9 and TRBJ2-5, is as follows: DSGVTQTPKHLITATGQRVTLRCSPRSGDLSVYWYQQSLDQGLQFLIQYYNGEERAKGNILERFSAQQFPDLHSELNLSSLELGDSALYFCASSPGTFQETQYFGPGTRLLVL.

This clonotype occurred a few times. The chain recombines TRBV5-1 with TRBJ2-5; D possibly matches TRBD1 or TRBD2 (7 bases each). The CDR3 runs 15 residues. In germline, CDR1 is SGHRS, CDR2 YFSETQ. The V and J ends lost 5 bases and 3 bases respectively, with 17 bases between them. The CDR3 reads CASRRQGGLEETQYF. Here the CDR3 DNA reads TGCGCCAGCAGGCGTCAGGGGGGGTTGGAAGAGACCCAGTACTTC. The variable domain in full, completed from reference TRBV5-1 and TRBJ2-5, reads KAGVTQTPRYLIKTRGQQVTLSCSPISGHRSVSWYQQTPGQGLQFLFEYFSETQRNKGNFPGRFSGRQFSNSRSEMNVSTLELGDSALYLCASRRQGGLEETQYFGPGTRLLVL.

The gene calls are TRBV20-1 and TRBJ1-4, with no clear D. V lost 2 bases, J lost 0 bases, and 13 bases lay in between. The CDR3 consists of 16 residues. The germline CDR1 and CDR2 sequences are DFQATT and SNEGSKA (reference sequence). The CDR3 spells CSARYRTLATNEKLFF. The CDR3 DNA reads TGCAGTGCTAGATACCGGACTCTTGCAACTAATGAAAAACTGTTTTTT.